This T cell receptor beta chain came from a study of cytomegalovirus exposure and HLA in healthy donors (dated by TCRdb to about 2017). About the study as a whole: According to an earlier analysis of a few hundred of the donors, some 180 million T cells yielded 117 million unique TCR beta sequences and 276 Gb of sequence data. A later analysis re-analyzed previously published TCR beta repertoires from 500 to 700 donors and added high-resolution HLA genotyping to study TCR occurrence patterns. Donor age, sex, ethnicity and CMV serostatus were compiled alongside the repertoire data. Typing coverage differed by locus: A, B, C, DRB1 and DQB1 were typed in about 629-630 donors, DQA1 in around 500, DPA1 in over 600, and DPB1 in 450 to 480. An early release covering roughly 600 HLA-typed donors comprised about 310 gigabases of sequencing data and around 80 million unique TCR sequences. To decide whether each TCR beta V gene segment behaved as functional or pseudogenic, an earlier analysis of some 570 of the donors relied on high-throughput TCR beta sequencing. HLA typing included class I and class II loci at four-digit resolution. In the later analysis, no new phenotypic data were used to find candidate immune exposures; instead, reliance was placed on TCR beta sequences and their occurrence across donors. Of the roughly 420 genotyped donors, approximately 81% were placed in the genetic ancestry cluster associated with self-reported Caucasian donors. Among around 400 genotyped donors of the cohort, an average of roughly 230,000 unique TCR beta nucleotide sequences was sequenced per donor, of which 15% to 20% were non-productive. The study was designed to test whether signatures of past pathogen exposure could be identified by cataloging public T cell receptors. A later genetic analysis used genome-wide SNP genotypes for about 65% of the roughly 700 donors, treating that subset as a discovery cohort. Besides the first cohort of 550 to 750 subjects, a separate validation cohort made up of roughly 120 different subjects was used. To predict cytomegalovirus infection status, the study combined high-throughput TCR immunosequencing, statistical association of individual TCRs with disease status, and machine learning. Every repertoire in the discovery cohort had been generated on one and the same sequencing platform. A few DR-DQ haplotypes were treated as single units for association and clustering because of strong linkage in the cohort. The T cell repertoires of several hundred subjects were profiled by immunosequencing and related to cytomegalovirus serostatus. What the work shows at the level of the full study, not this receptor alone: According to the authors, the approach could potentially be generalized to other disease states and immunological phenotypes. Several of the top co-occurrence clusters appeared to be linked to parvovirus B19, influenza, CMV and Epstein-Barr virus, according to a later analysis. In a later analysis, HLA-associated TCR beta chains were found to be more clonally expanded and to have lower generation probabilities than equally common non-associated chains. The cohort was sequenced for TCR beta chains only, and without alpha or paired-chain data the features that could be detected were limited. For the cohort, immune exposure information was limited to CMV serostatus. A later analysis associated 15,000 to 20,000 TCR beta sequences with specific HLA alleles at a false discovery rate of 0.05. Correlated functional status among segregating V segments might reflect linkage disequilibrium, but an unknown experimental factor could not be ruled out. Sequencing depth was assumed to be roughly uniform across donors in the presence/absence analyses, though that assumption may not hold. In both the original and validation cohorts, the classifier was reported to diagnose cytomegalovirus status with high specificity and sensitivity. A cluster of highly shared sequence variants was judged likely to represent a technical artifact of the sequencing pipeline. Because HLA typing was missing for some donors at each locus, association tests included only the typed subset. V-gene and J-gene trimming of TCR beta chains was associated with a missense DCLRE1C variant in a later genetic analysis, and the association was replicated in an independent cohort. Most TCR sequences were observed very rarely across donors, whereas some public TCRs were present in many individuals. A total of fewer than 200 TCR beta chains were listed by the study as associated with cytomegalovirus. Compared with the 666-donor mean, donors in an Asian-associated ancestry cluster had fewer N-insertions in productive TCRs, according to a later genetic analysis. Because counts were too low, under 20 rarely observed V segments, including chromosome 9 orphons, were left out of the earlier analysis of a few hundred of the donors. According to a later analysis, TCR association rates differed among HLA loci, with DRB1 alleles showing the most associated TCRs and HLA-C alleles showing the fewest. Assigning TCR associations to individual alleles was difficult when HLA alleles, especially DR and DQ, strongly co-occurred. Most CMV-associated TCR beta chains appeared to be HLA-restricted in a later analysis, and the HLA associations seemed to be driven largely by CMV exposure. The 87-base-pair reads could not distinguish some IMGT-functional V segments, including TRBV6-2 and TRBV6-3, so those segments were excluded. In an earlier analysis of several hundred of the donors, most TCR beta V segments were observed in productive rearrangements about 90% or about 30% of the time, broadly matching IMGT annotations. In vitro tests confirmed that a few of the cytomegalovirus-associated TCR beta chains recognize cytomegalovirus antigens. A further reported finding was that TCR beta sequences accurately predicted the HLA-A and HLA-B alleles for most subjects in the first cohort.

V and J are truncated by 7 bases and 7 bases respectively, leaving an intervening sequence of 20 bases. Counted from cysteine to phenylalanine, this CDR3 has 14 amino acids. Left in the record is the CDR3 DNA by itself, 42 bases read in frame from the first base. Per the germline V gene, SQVTM is the CDR1 and ANQGSEA is the CDR2. As for this clone: The specificity of this receptor is unknown. No much larger clone exists at a distance of one base, and base qualities are not known.

The cohort was made up of 666 healthy bone marrow donors. At the time of sampling, all cohort members were nominally healthy, though unrecorded immune exposures were likely present. The donor tested CMV seronegative and was one of the 352 seronegative cohort members. A peripheral blood sample was provided by each donor, and peripheral blood mononuclear cells were used for TCR beta sequencing. Genomic DNA was extracted from the blood cell samples with the Qiagen DNeasy Blood Extraction Kit. The library was prepared using the immunoSEQ multiplex PCR assay. The multiplex PCR relied on a mix of 60 forward primers for TCR Vbeta segments and 13 reverse primers for TCR Jbeta segments. The CDR3 region of rearranged TCR beta genes was amplified from genomic DNA by a multiplex PCR assay. The Illumina HiSeq System was used to sequence the amplified TCR beta libraries as 87-base-pair reads. Per the original workflow: In a later analysis, tens of millions of unique TCR beta chains were counted across the roughly 610 repertoires, and roughly 11 million of these chains were shared by at least two donors. Raw reads were error-corrected and collapsed into unique sequences by a nearest-neighbor algorithm in which closely related sequences were merged to remove PCR and sequencing errors. V, D and J gene segments were assigned by aligning CDR3 sequences to IMGT reference sequences. For a sequence to be retained, a match of at least six nucleotides to both a V gene segment and a J gene segment was required. Rearrangements were classified as productive when the CDR3 lacked stop codons and remained in frame with V and J, and all other rearrangements were classified as non-productive. CDR3 was defined according to IMGT convention as the region running from the second conserved V-encoded cysteine to the conserved J-encoded phenylalanine. The earlier analysis of some 550 of the donors excluded any sequence lacking an unambiguous match to a single V gene segment. In an earlier analysis of about 590 of the donors, a V segment was called functional when productive rearrangements were above 56.7%, and segregating when the standard deviation between donors exceeded 5%. To diagnose cytomegalovirus status from the catalog of TCR beta chain sequences, a statistical classification framework was built. A later analysis assigned V and J genes by comparing TCR nucleotide sequences with IMGT/GENE-DB human TR gene sequences. A later analysis assigned CDR3 sequences and most-parsimonious VDJ recombination scenarios with the TCRdist pipeline. In a later analysis, each TCR beta chain was defined by its CDR3 amino acid sequence together with its V-gene family, and reads without a unique V-gene family were excluded. As a way to deal with suspected cross-contamination and a sequencing artifact, a later analysis dropped roughly 600 nucleotide sequences that were highly shared and had low generation probability. In a later analysis, a clonal expansion index for each public chain was calculated from normalized within-repertoire ranks of inferred template counts. A later analysis computed generation probabilities with a VDJ recombination model fitted to out-of-frame rearrangements, and checked the results against IGoR. Hypergeometric tests were used in a later analysis to score TCR-TCR, TCR-HLA and TCR-CMV co-occurrence, with a repertoire-size bias correction applied to the TCR pairs. A later analysis estimated false discovery rates by permuting HLA or CMV assignments 20 times. A later analysis grouped co-occurring TCRs with DBSCAN, adding TCRdist sequence similarity when clustering within HLA-allele-positive subsets. For co-occurrence clustering, repertoires with fewer than 30,000 or more than 120,000 public chains were excluded, along with roughly 5 repertoires with anomalous nucleotide sharing. The table was pulled from immuneACCESS by TCRdb, which kept in-frame rearrangements only. Such tables lose some clones; where checked, under half of the loss comes from unresolved V genes, and the rest has no known cause. The V and J calls and clone size come from that table; D and trimming were worked out from the DNA. Counted in this sample were around 100,000 clones; around 79% of them appeared once. The ten top clones hold about 3.4% of the sample.

The chain is made from TRBV29-1 and TRBJ2-1; the D gene is perhaps TRBD2, on 6 matching bases. This clonotype was sampled from a woman aged 40 to 50 in good health and CMV-seronegative. The specimen sequenced was PBMCs. The nucleotide sequence reads as follows: TGCAGCGGTCGTAGGCGGGGCGAGTATAATGAGCAGTTCTTC. This encodes CSGRRRGEYNEQFF.